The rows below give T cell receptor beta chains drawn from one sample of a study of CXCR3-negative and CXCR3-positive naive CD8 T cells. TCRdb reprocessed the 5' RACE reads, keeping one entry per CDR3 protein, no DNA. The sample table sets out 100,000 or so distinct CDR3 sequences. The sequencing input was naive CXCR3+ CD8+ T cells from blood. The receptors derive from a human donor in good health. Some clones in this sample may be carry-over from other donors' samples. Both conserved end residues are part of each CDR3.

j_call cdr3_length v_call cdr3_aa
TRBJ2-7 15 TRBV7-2 CASSLATQGMGEQYF
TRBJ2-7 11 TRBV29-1 CSVVTNYEQYF
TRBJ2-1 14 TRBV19 CASGAGGPHNEQFF
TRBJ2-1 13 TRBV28 CASSLTGSSEQFF
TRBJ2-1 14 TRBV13 CASSLVPAGNEQFF
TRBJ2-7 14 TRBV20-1 CSATGQGIFYEQYF
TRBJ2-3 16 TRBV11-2 CASSNLQGDGSDTQYF
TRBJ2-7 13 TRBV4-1 CASSWDSPYEQYF
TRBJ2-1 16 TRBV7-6 CASQRRVGERNNEQFF
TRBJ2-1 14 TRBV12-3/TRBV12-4 CASRGGLAGGEQFF
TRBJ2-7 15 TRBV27 CASSLSLASSYEQYF
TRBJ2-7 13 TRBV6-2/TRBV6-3 CASRPGGGYEQYF
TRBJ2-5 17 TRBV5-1 CASSLAFEGGLKETQYF
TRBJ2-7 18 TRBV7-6 CASSFARTSGGPSYEQYF
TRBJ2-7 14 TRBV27 CASSLGGSAYEQYF
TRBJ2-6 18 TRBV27 CASSLFTGGAPGANVLTF
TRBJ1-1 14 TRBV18 CASSPGQSYTEAFF
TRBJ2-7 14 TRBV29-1 CSVPAGTSSYEQYF
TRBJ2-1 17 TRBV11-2 CASSLISTSGLGVEQLF
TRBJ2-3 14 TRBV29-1 CSVEGREGTDTQYF
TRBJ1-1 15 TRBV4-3 CASSQDGYQNTEAFF
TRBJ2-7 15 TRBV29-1 CSVDGVGRRAYEQYF
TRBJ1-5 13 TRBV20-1 CSARDQSNQPQHF
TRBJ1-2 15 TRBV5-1 CASSVKGTDNYGYTF
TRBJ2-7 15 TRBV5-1 CASSLGVGRTDEQYF
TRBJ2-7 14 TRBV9 CASSVRQGAYEQYF
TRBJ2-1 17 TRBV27 CASSLNSGFLGDNEQFF
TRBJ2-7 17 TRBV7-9 CASSSSRTGRRPYEQYF
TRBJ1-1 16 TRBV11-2 CASSLGGWVMNTEAFF
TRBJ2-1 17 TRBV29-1 CSVERLAGGLSYNEQFF
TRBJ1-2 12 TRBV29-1 CSVETGGDGYTF
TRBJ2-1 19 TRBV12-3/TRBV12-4 CASSFEGLAGVSSYNEQFF
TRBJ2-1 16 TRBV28 CASSFKGHGWYNEQFF
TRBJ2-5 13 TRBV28 CASSLMNGETQYF
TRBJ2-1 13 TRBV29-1 CSVKAGGLNEQFF
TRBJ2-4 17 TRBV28 CVSLGGPLILAKNIQYF
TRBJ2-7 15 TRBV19 CASSISGAGTYEQYF
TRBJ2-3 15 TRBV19 CASSIWGQGLDTQYF
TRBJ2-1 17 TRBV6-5 CASSLAGVHWGRNEQFF
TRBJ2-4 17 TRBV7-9 CASSLAGWELTKNIQYF
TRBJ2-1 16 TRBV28 CASSPGTSGSYNEQFF
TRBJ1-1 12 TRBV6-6 CASTRRNTEAFF
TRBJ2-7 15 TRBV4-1 CASSRGQEWPYEQYF
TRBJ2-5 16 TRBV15 CATSSLRDSYQETQYF
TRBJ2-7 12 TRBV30 CAWTGNSYEQYF
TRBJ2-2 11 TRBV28 CASEGSGELFF
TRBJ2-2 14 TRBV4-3 CASRQGTNTGELFF
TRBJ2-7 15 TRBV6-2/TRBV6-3 CASSYPTILGNEQYF
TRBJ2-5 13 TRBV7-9 CASSLARTETQYF
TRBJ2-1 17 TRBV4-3 CTSSQDRVSDRYNEQFF
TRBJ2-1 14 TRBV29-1 CSVEGTGRLNEQFF
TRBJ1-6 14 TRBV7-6 CASRPQGSGSPLHF
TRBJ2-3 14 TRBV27 CASKLLSSTDTQYF